This TCR beta chain was observed in a study of T cells in Graves' hyperthyroidism and ophthalmopathy. Broader study findings: Patients with ophthalmopathy were separated from those with stable hyperthyroidism by a 13 V-J model.

Authors of the study amplified TCR beta CDR3 regions from RNA transcripts. A set of HTBI primers served as the primers for a first-round RT-PCR of the TCR CDR3. TCRdb fed the multiplex PCR reads into MiXCR, producing one record per CDR3 protein. Seen here are hundreds of thousands of distinct CDR3 sequences, under 20% observed once, and the top ten hold 3% to 4.5%. This clonotype was seen ten or more times. Its specificity is unknown. Germline lookup yields CDR1 SEHNR and CDR2 FQNEAQ (reference sequence). The CDR3 is 14 residues long. V shed 5 bases, J shed 8 bases, and the junction held 4 bases outside the gene matches.

The sequenced sample consisted of blood. The chain joins TRBV7-9 to TRBJ2-5, with TRBD2 matching over 14 bases. This clonotype originated in a young woman with Graves' hyperthyroidism. The CDR3 protein is CASSAGLAGGTQYF. CDR3 bases: TGTGCCAGCAGCGCTGGACTAGCGGGGGGAACCCAGTACTTC.